Listed below are T cell receptor beta chains from one sample, sequenced in a study of Siglec-9 on CD8 T cells in melanoma. TCRdb keeps only in-frame clones here, not all; method: immunoSEQ multiplex PCR. The table has about 30,000 clones, about 80% seen once; the top ten hold approximately 5%. Sequencing was performed on Siglec-9- CD8+ T cells sorted from blood. The source is a human donor in good health. Both conserved end residues are part of each CDR3. A D gene is named only where the DNA matches it firmly. Expanded clones are given a class, and other clones once, few, many or no size at all.

TRBJ2-1 | . | . | TRBV6-6 | TGTGCCAGCAGTGCTACTCATGAGCAGTTCTTC | CASSATHEQFF
TRBJ1-5 | TRBD1 | . | TRBV29-1 | TGCAGCGTGGGCAGGGGGACCCAATATAGCAATCAGCCCCAGCATTTT | CSVGRGTQYSNQPQHF
TRBJ2-2 | . | . | TRBV29-1 | TGCAGCGTCCAAAGTGGGGGCACCGGGGAGCTGTTTTTT | CSVQSGGTGELFF
TRBJ2-5 | TRBD2 | . | TRBV7-9 | TGTGCCAGCAGCTTTGGGACTAGCCAAGAGACCCAGTACTTC | CASSFGTSQETQYF
TRBJ1-1 | . | . | TRBV7-9 | TGTGCCAGCACCCCCATAGCGAACACTGAAGCTTTCTTT | CASTPIANTEAFF
TRBJ2-1 | . | . | TRBV4-1 | TGCGCCAGCAGCCCCTCGGCGGGATTAACTTACAATGAGCAGTTCTTC | CASSPSAGLTYNEQFF
TRBJ2-3 | . | once | TRBV7-6 | TGTGCCAGCAGCTTAGTGGGGGGACTTAGCACAGATACGCAGTATTTT | CASSLVGGLSTDTQYF
TRBJ2-7 | . | . | TRBV4-2 | TGTGCCAGCAGCCAAGATATGTACGGACGTTCCTACGAGCAGTACTTC | CASSQDMYGRSYEQYF
TRBJ1-1 | TRBD1 | . | TRBV13 | TGTGCCAGCAGCTTTGGGACAGGGGCCACTGAAGCTTTCTTT | CASSFGTGATEAFF
TRBJ2-3 | TRBD1 | once | TRBV5-1 | TGCGCCAGCAGCTCTGGACAGGGGGCGAGCACAGATACGCAGTATTTT | CASSSGQGASTDTQYF
TRBJ2-2 | . | . | TRBV4-1 | TGCGCCAGCAGCCAGGCCGGGGAGCTGTTTTTT | CASSQAGELFF
TRBJ2-2 | . | once | TRBV29-1 | TGCAGCGTGGCGCGGGTAACGAACACCGGGGAGCTGTTTTTT | CSVARVTNTGELFF
TRBJ2-3 | . | . | TRBV5-1 | TGCGCCAGCAGGCCAACTAGCACAGATACGCAGTATTTT | CASRPTSTDTQYF
TRBJ2-7 | TRBD2 | . | TRBV6-1 | TGTGCCAGCAGTGAACTTAGCGGGGGGGCCTACGAGCAGTACTTC | CASSELSGGAYEQYF
TRBJ2-1 | . | . | TRBV27 | TGTGCCAGCAGTTTAGGGCCGTACGATGAGCAGTTCTTC | CASSLGPYDEQFF
TRBJ2-1 | . | once | TRBV19 | TGTGCCAGTAGTATTATTGCGGACAATGAGCAGTTCTTC | CASSIIADNEQFF
TRBJ2-7 | . | . | TRBV4-1 | TGCGCCAGCAGCCAAGGGACGGACTCCTACGAGCAGTACTTC | CASSQGTDSYEQYF
TRBJ1-1 | . | . | TRBV19 | TGTGCCAGTAGTCCCCGCGTCATCACTGAAGCTTTCTTT | CASSPRVITEAFF
TRBJ2-1 | TRBD1 | . | TRBV29-1 | TGCAGCGTTGATCCCAGGGGGTATGAGACCCACAATGAGCAGTTCTTC | CSVDPRGYETHNEQFF
TRBJ2-1 | TRBD2 | once | TRBV5-4 | TGTGCCAGCAGCCAACCGGGACTAGCGGGAGGGCCTTACAATGAGCAGTTCTTC | CASSQPGLAGGPYNEQFF
TRBJ1-2 | TRBD1 | . | TRBV30 | TGTGCCTGGAACCCGGACAGGGGTCGTCGTGGCTACACCTTC | CAWNPDRGRRGYTF
TRBJ2-7 | . | . | TRBV5-1 | TGCGCCAGCAGCCTCGGTTCAGGGATCAACGAGCAGTACTTC | CASSLGSGINEQYF
TRBJ2-7 | TRBD1 | . | TRBV10-2 | TGCGCCAGCAGTGAGACCGGGACAGGGTTCTACGAGCAGTACTTC | CASSETGTGFYEQYF
TRBJ1-1 | . | few | TRBV29-1 | TGCAGCGTTGCCTTTGATCTGAGGGCTGAAGCTTTCTTT | CSVAFDLRAEAFF
TRBJ1-4 | . | . | TRBV9 | TGTGCCAGCAGCGTAGGTGGAGCAACTAATGAAAAACTGTTTTTT | CASSVGGATNEKLFF
TRBJ1-6 | . | . | TRBV27 | TGTGCCAGCAGTTTCAACAGGGAGGGTATTTCACCCCTCCACTTT | CASSFNREGISPLHF
TRBJ1-1 | . | few | TRBV9 | TGTGCCAGCAGCGTATCGGGGGATTTCACTGAAGCTTTCTTT | CASSVSGDFTEAFF
TRBJ2-3 | . | . | TRBV27 | TGTGCCAGCAGTCCCGTAAGGGCAGATACGCAGTATTTT | CASSPVRADTQYF
TRBJ1-1 | . | once | TRBV27 | TGTGCCAGCAGCCCTGTCCGGGGCCGAGGAGCTTTCTTT | CASSPVRGRGAFF
TRBJ2-1 | TRBD1 | . | TRBV2 | TGTGCCAGGGGTGGGGACAGAAACAATGAGCAGTTCTTC | CARGGDRNNEQFF
TRBJ2-1 | TRBD1 | . | TRBV19 | TGTGCCAGTAAAGGGACAGGGTTTTTTAATGAGCAGTTCTTC | CASKGTGFFNEQFF
TRBJ2-7 | . | . | TRBV27 | TGTGCCAGCCGTTCCGGGCCACGCTCCTACGAGCAGTACTTC | CASRSGPRSYEQYF
TRBJ1-5 | . | . | TRBV27 | TGTGCCAGCAGGTACGGTAGCAATCAGCCCCAGCATTTT | CASRYGSNQPQHF
TRBJ1-2 | TRBD1 | . | TRBV5-5 | TGTGCCAGCAGCTTGATGTGGGACAGGGCCCGCGGCTACACCTTC | CASSLMWDRARGYTF
TRBJ2-3 | TRBD2 | . | TRBV7-3 | TGTGCCAGCAGCTTAAATGCGGGGGGAACAACAGATACGCAGTATTTT | CASSLNAGGTTDTQYF
TRBJ2-7 | . | . | TRBV7-9 | TGTGCCAGCAGTACAGGCAACTCCTACGAGCAGTACTTC | CASSTGNSYEQYF
TRBJ1-5 | . | once | TRBV19 | TGTGCCAGTAGTATTTGGCCAAGTGGTCAGCCCCAGCATTTT | CASSIWPSGQPQHF
TRBJ2-1 | . | . | TRBV19 | TGTGCCAGTAGTATAGTTCTTAGCGGAATATACAATGAGCAGTTCTTC | CASSIVLSGIYNEQFF
TRBJ2-1 | TRBD2 | . | TRBV7-9 | TGTGCCAGCAGCTCAAGACTAGCACCTGGGCAGTTCTTC | CASSSRLAPGQFF
TRBJ2-2 | . | . | TRBV6-6 | TGTGCCAGCAGTTACTTCCGGTTCGGGACCGGGGAGCTGTTTTTT | CASSYFRFGTGELFF
TRBJ1-4 | . | . | TRBV7-9 | TGTGCCAGCAGGTGGGGGGACACTAATGAAAAACTGTTTTTT | CASRWGDTNEKLFF
TRBJ1-2 | TRBD1 | once | TRBV28 | TGTGCCAGCAGTTTATTTACAGGGGACCGTCATGGCTACACCTTC | CASSLFTGDRHGYTF
TRBJ1-1 | . | few | TRBV9 | TGTGCCAGCAGCGTAGGAGGGGACTACACTGAAGCTTTCTTT | CASSVGGDYTEAFF
TRBJ2-3 | . | . | TRBV10-2 | TGCGCCAGCAGTGAGCGGAGCGACACAGATACGCAGTATTTT | CASSERSDTDTQYF
TRBJ1-2 | . | . | TRBV6-5 | TGTGCCAGCAGTTACTCGGGCCAGGCCTATGGCTACACCTTC | CASSYSGQAYGYTF
TRBJ2-3 | TRBD1 | once | TRBV25-1 | TGTGCCAGCCGACTCGGACAGGGAAGCACAGATACGCAGTATTTT | CASRLGQGSTDTQYF
TRBJ2-3 | . | . | TRBV7-9 | TGTGCCAGCAGCTTTCCTGCGACAGATACGCAGTATTTT | CASSFPATDTQYF
TRBJ2-1 | TRBD2 | . | TRBV4-1 | TGCGCCAGCAGCCAAGAGACTAGCGGGGGTTACAATGAGCAGTTCTTC | CASSQETSGGYNEQFF
TRBJ1-5 | . | . | TRBV6-6 | TGTGCCAGCAGTTACAAGGGGGAAGGGGGTCAGCCCCAGCATTTT | CASSYKGEGGQPQHF
TRBJ2-6 | . | once | TRBV9 | TGTGCCAGCAGCGCCGGAATCTGGTCTGGGGCCAACGTCCTGACTTTC | CASSAGIWSGANVLTF
TRBJ2-1 | . | . | TRBV21-1 | TGTGCCAGCAGTCTGGCCATAGCTACATCCGACAATGAGCAGTTCTTC | CASSLAIATSDNEQFF
TRBJ1-1 | TRBD1 | . | TRBV9 | TGTGCCAGCAGCGTGGCAAACTCCGGGACAGGGCTAACTGAAGCTTTCTTT | CASSVANSGTGLTEAFF
TRBJ1-1 | . | . | TRBV19 | TGTGCCAGTACCGGGACTGTTGTCACTGAAGCTTTCTTT | CASTGTVVTEAFF
TRBJ1-2 | . | . | TRBV5-4 | TGTGCCAGCAGCTTGGGAGGAGGCTACACCTTC | CASSLGGGYTF
TRBJ2-3 | . | once | TRBV6-5 | TGTGCCAGCAGTTACGGTCTGGTGGGGGAGGCAGATACGCAGTATTTT | CASSYGLVGEADTQYF
TRBJ1-4 | TRBD1 | . | TRBV19 | TGTGCCAGTAGTATTACGGGACAGGGTGGTGAAAAACTGTTTTTT | CASSITGQGGEKLFF
TRBJ1-1 | . | . | TRBV9 | . | CASSVPLDRVADGTFF
TRBJ2-5 | . | . | TRBV4-1 | TGCGCCAGCAGCCCGACAGATCAAGAGACCCAGTACTTC | CASSPTDQETQYF
TRBJ1-2 | . | . | TRBV4-1 | TGCGCCAGCAGCCAAGACTTAGGGACATCGGTATTAGGCTACACCTTC | CASSQDLGTSVLGYTF